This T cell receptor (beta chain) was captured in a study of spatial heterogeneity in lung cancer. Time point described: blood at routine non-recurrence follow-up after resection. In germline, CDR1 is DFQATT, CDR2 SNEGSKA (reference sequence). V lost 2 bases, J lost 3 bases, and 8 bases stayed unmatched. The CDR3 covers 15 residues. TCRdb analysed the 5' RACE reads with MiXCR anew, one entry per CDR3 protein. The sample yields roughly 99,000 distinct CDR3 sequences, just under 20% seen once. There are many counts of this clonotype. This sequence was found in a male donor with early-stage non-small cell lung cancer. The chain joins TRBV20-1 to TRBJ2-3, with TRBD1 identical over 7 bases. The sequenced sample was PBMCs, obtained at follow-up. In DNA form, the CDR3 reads TGCAGTGCTAGACTCGGGACAGACCCAACAGATACGCAGTATTTT. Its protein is CSARLGTDPTDTQYF.